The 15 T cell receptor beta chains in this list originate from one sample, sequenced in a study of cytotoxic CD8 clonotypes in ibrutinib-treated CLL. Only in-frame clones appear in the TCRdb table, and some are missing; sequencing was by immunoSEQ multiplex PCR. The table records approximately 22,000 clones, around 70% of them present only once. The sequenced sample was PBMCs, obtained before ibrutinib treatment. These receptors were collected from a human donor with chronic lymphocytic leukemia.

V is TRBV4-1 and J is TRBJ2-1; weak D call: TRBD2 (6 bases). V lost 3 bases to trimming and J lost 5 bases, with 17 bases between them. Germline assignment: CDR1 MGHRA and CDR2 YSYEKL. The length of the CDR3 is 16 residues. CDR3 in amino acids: CASSHTGTLLNNEQFF. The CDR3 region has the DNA TGCGCCAGCAGCCACACCGGGACTCTACTGAACAATGAGCAGTTCTTC.

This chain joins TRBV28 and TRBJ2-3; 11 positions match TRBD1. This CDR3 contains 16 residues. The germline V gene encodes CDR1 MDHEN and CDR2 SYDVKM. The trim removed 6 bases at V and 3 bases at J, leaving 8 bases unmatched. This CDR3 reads CASSPIGTGGTDTQYF. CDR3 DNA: TGTGCCAGCAGCCCGATCGGGACAGGGGGAACAGATACGCAGTATTTT. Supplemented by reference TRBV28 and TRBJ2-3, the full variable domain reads DVKVTQSSRYLVKRTGEKVFLECVQDMDHENMFWYRQDPGLGLRLIYFSYDVKMKEKGDIPEGYSVSREKKERFSLILESASTNQTSMYLCASSPIGTGGTDTQYFGPGTRLTVL.

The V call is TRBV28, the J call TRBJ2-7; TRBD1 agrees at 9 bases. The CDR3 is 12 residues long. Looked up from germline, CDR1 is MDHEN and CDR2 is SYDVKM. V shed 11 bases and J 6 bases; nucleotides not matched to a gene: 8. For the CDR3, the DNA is TGTGCCTCCGGGACAGGGTGGTTCGAGCAGTACTTC. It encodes CASGTGWFEQYF. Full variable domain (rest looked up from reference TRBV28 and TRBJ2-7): DVKVTQSSRYLVKRTGEKVFLECVQDMDHENMFWYRQDPGLGLRLIYFSYDVKMKEKGDIPEGYSVSREKKERFSLILESASTNQTSMYLCASGTGWFEQYFGPGTRLTVT.

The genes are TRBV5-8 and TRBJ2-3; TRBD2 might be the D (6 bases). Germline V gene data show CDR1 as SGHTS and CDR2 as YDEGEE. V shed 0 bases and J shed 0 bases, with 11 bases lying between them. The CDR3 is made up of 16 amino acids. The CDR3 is CASSLAPAGSTDTQYF. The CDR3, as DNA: TGTGCCAGCAGCTTGGCCCCAGCGGGCAGCACAGATACGCAGTATTTT.

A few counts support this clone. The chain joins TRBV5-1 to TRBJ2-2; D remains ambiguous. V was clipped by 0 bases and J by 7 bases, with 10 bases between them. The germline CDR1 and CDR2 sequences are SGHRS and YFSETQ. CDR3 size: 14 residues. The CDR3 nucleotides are TGCGCCAGCAGCTTGGAGTACGGGTTCGGGGAGCTGTTTTTT. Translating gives CASSLEYGFGELFF.

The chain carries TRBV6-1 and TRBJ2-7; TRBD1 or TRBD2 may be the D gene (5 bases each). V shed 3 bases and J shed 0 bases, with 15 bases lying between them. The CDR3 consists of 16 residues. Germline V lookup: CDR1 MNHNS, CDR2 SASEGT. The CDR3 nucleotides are TGTGCCAGCAGTGATTGGGGGAAGGGTAGCTCCTACGAGCAGTACTTC. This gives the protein CASSDWGKGSSYEQYF.

CDR3 residues: CASSLVGSNEKLFF. CDR3 bases: TGCGCCAGCAGCTTGGTCGGTAGTAATGAAAAACTGTTTTTT. The J gene is TRBJ1-4, the V gene TRBV5-1; no clear D. CDR3 size: 14 residues. Germline CDR1 and CDR2: SGHRS and YFSETQ. V lost 0 bases and J 4 bases, leaving 7 bases between the germline ends.

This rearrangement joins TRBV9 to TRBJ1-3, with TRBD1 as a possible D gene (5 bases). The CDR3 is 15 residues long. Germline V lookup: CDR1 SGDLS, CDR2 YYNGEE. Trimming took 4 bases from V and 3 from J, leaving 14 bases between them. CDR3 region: CASSPQRGFGNTIYF. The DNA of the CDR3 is TGTGCCAGCAGCCCGCAGAGGGGTTTTGGAAACACCATATATTTT.

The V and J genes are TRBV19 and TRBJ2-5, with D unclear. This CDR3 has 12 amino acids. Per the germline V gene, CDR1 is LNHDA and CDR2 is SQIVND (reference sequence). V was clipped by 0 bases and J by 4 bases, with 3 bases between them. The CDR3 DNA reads TGTGCCAGTAGTATAGAACGAGAGACCCAGTACTTC. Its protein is CASSIERETQYF.

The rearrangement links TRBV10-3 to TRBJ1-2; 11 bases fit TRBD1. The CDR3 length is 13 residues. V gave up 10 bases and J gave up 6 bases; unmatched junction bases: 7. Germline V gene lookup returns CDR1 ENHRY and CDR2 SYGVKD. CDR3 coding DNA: TGTGCCAGCAACCGGGACAGGGGGAATGGCTACACCTTC. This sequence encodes CASNRDRGNGYTF.

CDR3 DNA: TGTGCCAGCAGTTACTCTGTACTAGCGGGGAAGTTCTTC. Protein: CASSYSVLAGKFF. This rearrangement joins TRBV6-5 to TRBJ2-1, with 10 bases aligning to TRBD2. The CDR3 has 13 residues. Trimming cost V 0 bases and J 14 bases; bases outside gene matches: 4. Per the germline V gene, CDR1 is MNHEY and CDR2 is SVGAGI.

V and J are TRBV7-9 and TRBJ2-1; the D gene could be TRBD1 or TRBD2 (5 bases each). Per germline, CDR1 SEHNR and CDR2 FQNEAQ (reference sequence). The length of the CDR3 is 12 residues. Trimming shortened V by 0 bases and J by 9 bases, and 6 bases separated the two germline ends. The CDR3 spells CASSLAGGEQFF. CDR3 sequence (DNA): TGTGCCAGCAGCTTAGCTGGGGGTGAGCAGTTCTTC. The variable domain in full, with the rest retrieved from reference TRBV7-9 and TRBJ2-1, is DTGVSQNPRHKITKRGQNVTFRCDPISEHNRLYWYRQTLGQGPEFLTYFQNEAQLEKSRLLSDRFSAERPKGSFSTLEIQRTEQGDSAMYLCASSLAGGEQFFGPGTRLTVL.

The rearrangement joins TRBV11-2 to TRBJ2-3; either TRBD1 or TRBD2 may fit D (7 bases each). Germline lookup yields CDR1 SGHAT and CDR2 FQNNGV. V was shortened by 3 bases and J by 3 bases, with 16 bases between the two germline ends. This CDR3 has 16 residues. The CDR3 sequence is CASSFYRGGGTDTQYF. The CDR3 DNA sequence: TGTGCCAGCAGCTTTTACAGGGGAGGGGGGACAGATACGCAGTATTTT.

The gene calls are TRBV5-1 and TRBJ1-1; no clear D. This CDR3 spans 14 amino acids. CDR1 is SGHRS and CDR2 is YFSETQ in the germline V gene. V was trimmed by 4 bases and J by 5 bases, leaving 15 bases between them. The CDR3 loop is CASSPIGRGTEAFF. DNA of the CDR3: TGCGCCAGCAGCCCCATAGGGAGAGGGACTGAAGCTTTCTTT.

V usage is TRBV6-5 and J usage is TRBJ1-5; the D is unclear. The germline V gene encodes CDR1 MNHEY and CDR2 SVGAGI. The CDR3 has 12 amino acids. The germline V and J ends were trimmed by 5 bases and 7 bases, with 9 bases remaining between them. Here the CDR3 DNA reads TGTGCCAGCAGTACTAGAGGCCAGCCCCAGCATTTT. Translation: CASSTRGQPQHF.